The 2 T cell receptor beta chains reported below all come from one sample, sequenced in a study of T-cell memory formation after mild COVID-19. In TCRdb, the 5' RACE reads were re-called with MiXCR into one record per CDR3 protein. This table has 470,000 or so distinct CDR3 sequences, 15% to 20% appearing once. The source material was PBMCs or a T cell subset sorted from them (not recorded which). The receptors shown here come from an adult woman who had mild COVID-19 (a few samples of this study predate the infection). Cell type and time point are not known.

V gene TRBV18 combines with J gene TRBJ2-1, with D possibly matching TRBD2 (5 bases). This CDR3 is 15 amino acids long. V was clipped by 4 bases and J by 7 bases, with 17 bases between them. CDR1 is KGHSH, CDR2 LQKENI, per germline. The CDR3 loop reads CASSLLPARANEQFF. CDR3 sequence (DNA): TGTGCCAGCTCACTCCTCCCCGCGCGGGCTAATGAGCAGTTCTTC.

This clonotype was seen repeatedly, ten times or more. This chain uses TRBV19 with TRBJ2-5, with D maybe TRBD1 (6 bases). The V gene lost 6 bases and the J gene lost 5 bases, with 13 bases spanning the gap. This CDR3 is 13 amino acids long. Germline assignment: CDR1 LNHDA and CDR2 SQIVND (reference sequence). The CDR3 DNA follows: TGTGCCAGTAGCCAACAGGGCTGGGAGACCCAGTACTTC. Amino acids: CASSQQGWETQYF.